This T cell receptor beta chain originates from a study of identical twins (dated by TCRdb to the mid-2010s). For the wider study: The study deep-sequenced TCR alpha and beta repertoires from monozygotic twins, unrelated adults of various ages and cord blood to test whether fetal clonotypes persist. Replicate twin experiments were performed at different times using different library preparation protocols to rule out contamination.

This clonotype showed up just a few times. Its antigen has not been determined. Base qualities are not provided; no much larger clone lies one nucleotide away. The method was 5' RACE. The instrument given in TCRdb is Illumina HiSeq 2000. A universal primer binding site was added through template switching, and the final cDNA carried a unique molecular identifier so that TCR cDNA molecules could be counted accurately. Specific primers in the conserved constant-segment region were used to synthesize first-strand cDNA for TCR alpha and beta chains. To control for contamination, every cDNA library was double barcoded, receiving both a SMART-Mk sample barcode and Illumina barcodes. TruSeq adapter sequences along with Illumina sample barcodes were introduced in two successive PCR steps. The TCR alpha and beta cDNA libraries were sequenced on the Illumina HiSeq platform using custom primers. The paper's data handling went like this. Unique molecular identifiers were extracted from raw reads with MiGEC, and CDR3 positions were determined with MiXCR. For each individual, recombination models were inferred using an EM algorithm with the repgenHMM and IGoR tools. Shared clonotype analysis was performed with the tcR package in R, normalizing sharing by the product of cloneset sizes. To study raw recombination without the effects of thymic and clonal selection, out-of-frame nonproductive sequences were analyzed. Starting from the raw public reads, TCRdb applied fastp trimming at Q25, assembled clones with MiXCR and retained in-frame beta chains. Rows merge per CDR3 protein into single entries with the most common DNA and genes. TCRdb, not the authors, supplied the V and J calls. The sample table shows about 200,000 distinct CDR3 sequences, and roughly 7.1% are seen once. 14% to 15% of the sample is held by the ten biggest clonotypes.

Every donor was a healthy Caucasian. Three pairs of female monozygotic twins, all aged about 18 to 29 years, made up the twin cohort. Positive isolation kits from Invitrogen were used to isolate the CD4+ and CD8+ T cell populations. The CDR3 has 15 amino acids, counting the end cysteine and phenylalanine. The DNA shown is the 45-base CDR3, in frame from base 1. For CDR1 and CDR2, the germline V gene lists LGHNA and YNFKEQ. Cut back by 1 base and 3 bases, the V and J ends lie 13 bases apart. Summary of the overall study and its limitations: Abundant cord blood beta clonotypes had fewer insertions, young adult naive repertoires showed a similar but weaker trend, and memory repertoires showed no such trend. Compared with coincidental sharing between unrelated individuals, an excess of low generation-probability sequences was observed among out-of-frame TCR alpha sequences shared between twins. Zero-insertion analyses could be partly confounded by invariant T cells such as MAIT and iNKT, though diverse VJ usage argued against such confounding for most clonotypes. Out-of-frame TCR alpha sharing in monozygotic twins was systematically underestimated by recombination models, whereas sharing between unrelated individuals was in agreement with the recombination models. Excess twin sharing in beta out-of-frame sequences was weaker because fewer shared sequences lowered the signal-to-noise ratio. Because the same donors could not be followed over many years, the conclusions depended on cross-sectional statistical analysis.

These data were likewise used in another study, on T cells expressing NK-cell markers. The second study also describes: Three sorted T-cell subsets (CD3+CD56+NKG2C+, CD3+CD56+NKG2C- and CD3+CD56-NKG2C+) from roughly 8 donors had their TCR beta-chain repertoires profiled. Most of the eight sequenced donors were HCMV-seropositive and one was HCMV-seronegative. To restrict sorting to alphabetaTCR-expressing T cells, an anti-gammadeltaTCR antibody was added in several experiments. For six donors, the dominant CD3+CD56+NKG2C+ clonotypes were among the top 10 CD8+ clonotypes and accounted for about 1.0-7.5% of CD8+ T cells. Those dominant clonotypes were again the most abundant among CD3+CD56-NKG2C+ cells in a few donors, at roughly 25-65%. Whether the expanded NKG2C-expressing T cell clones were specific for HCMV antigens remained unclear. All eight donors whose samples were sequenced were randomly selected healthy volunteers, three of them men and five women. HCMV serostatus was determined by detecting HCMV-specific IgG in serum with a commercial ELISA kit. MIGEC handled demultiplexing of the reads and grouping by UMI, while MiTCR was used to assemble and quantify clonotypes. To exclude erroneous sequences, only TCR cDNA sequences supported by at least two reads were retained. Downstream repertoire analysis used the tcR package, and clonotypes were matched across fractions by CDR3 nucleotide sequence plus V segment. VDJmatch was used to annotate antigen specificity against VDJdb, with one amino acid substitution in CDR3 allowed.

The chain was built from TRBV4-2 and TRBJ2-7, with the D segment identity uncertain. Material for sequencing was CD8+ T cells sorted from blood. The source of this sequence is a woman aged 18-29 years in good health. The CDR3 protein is CASSQGNGPVYEQYF. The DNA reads TGTGCCAGCAGCCAAGGGAACGGGCCGGTCTACGAGCAGTACTTC.